This TCR beta chain was obtained from a study of T cells after yellow fever vaccination. This clonotype was recorded many times. Its target is not known. Study outcomes and limitations: Among all clonotypes, a small share was observed in both CD4 and CD8 compartments. Among primary-vaccination clones, most reappeared after the booster, at about 95% for CD4 and more than 85% for CD8. In FACS-sorted repertoires, abundant clonotypes from the bulk population could appear as contaminants.

Germline loops: CDR1 SGHRS, CDR2 YFSETQ. CDR3 length equals 15 residues. V lost 4 bases and J lost 5, with 18 bases in between. As TCR cDNA was made by 5'RACE template switching, a universal primer site and UMIs were added. TCRdb redid the calling of the 5' RACE reads with MiXCR, one entry per CDR3 protein. Of a few hundred thousand distinct CDR3 sequences listed, 5.2% are singletons. The receptor comes from a man aged 18-30 years who received the YFV17D yellow fever vaccine. This rearrangement joins TRBV5-1 to TRBJ2-5; D perhaps matches TRBD1 (7 bases). The material sequenced was CD4+ T cells sorted from PBMCs, taken on the day of the yellow fever booster vaccination. CDR3 nucleotides: TGCGCCAGCAGCACGGACTACAGGGGAGTCGAGACCCAGTACTTC. It codes for CASSTDYRGVETQYF. Variable domain in full (rest from reference TRBV5-1 and TRBJ2-5): KAGVTQTPRYLIKTRGQQVTLSCSPISGHRSVSWYQQTPGQGLQFLFEYFSETQRNKGNFPGRFSGRQFSNSRSEMNVSTLELGDSALYLCASSTDYRGVETQYFGPGTRLLVL.